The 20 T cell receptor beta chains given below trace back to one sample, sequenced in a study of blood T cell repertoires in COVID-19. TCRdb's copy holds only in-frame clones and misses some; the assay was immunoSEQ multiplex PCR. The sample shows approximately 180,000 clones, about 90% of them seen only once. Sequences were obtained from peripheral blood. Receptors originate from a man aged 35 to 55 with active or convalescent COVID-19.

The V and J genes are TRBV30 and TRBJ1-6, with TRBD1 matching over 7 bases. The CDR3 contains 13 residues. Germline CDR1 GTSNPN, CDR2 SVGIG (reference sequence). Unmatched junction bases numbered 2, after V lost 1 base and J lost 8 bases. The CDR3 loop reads CAWSADRDSPLHF. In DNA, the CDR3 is TGTGCCTGGAGTGCAGACAGGGATTCACCCCTCCACTTT.

The CDR3 DNA reads as TGTGCCAGCAGTGTCTCAGGACAGGGGACCTACGAGCAGTACTTC. Translated: CASSVSGQGTYEQYF. The J gene is TRBJ2-7, the V gene TRBV25-1; 9 bases match TRBD1. The germline CDR1 and CDR2 sequences are MGHDK and SYGVNS. The CDR3 is 15 amino acids. With 4 bases clipped from V and 2 bases from J, the junction kept 6 bases outside the gene matches.

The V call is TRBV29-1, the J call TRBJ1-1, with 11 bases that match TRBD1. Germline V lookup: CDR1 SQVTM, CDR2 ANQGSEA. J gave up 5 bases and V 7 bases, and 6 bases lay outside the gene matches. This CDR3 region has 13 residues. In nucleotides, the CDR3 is TGCAGCGCATGGGGACAGGGGGATACTGAAGCTTTCTTT. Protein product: CSAWGQGDTEAFF.

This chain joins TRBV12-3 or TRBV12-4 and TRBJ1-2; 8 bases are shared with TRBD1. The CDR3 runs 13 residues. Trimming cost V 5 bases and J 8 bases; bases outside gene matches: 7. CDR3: CASSLNRGGGYTF. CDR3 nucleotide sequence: TGTGCCAGCAGTCTGAACAGGGGGGGAGGCTACACCTTC.

CDR3 DNA sequence: TGTGCCAGCAGTTACTCTACCGGACAGGGGACCGCGGAAAAACTGTTTTTT. It encodes CASSYSTGQGTAEKLFF. This chain connects TRBV6-2 or TRBV6-3 to TRBJ1-4, with 9 bases that match TRBD1. This CDR3 spans 17 amino acids. Germline CDR1 and CDR2: MNHEY and SVGEGT. V was pared by 0 bases and J by 8 bases, with 10 bases of the junction left unmatched.

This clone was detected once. The chain's CDR3 is CASSPGQGRETQYF. CDR3 DNA: TGCGCCAGCAGCCCTGGACAGGGAAGAGAGACCCAGTACTTC. V gene TRBV5-1 combines with J gene TRBJ2-5; 8 nucleotides agree with TRBD1. J was trimmed by 4 bases and V by 4 bases; bases with no gene match: 6. The CDR3 length is 14 residues. Germline V gives CDR1 SGHRS, CDR2 YFSETQ. Using reference TRBV5-1 and TRBJ2-5 for the parts outside the CDR3, the full variable domain is KAGVTQTPRYLIKTRGQQVTLSCSPISGHRSVSWYQQTPGQGLQFLFEYFSETQRNKGNFPGRFSGRQFSNSRSEMNVSTLELGDSALYLCASSPGQGRETQYFGPGTRLLVL.

The CDR3, as DNA: TGCGCCAGCAGTGAGATGGCGGCATCAACTAATGAAAAACTGTTTTTT. This encodes CASSEMAASTNEKLFF. The rearrangement uses TRBV10-2 and TRBJ1-4; D gene uncertain. Germline V CDR1 and CDR2: WSHSY, SAAADI. The CDR3 totals 16 residues. Trimming left V 2 bases short and J 0 bases short, with 10 bases between.

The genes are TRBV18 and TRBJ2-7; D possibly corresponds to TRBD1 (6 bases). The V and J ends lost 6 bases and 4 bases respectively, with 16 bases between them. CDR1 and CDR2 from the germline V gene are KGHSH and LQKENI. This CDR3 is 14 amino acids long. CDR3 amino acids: CASSQQGSGYEQYF. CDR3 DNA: TGTGCCAGCTCGCAACAGGGTTCTGGTTACGAGCAGTACTTC.

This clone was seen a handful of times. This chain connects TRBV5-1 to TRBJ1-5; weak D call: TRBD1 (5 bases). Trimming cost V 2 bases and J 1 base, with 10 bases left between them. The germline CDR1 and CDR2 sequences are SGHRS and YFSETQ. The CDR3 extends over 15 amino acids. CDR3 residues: CASSLPRQSNQPQHF. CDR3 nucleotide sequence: TGCGCCAGCAGCTTACCACGACAGAGCAATCAGCCCCAGCATTTT.

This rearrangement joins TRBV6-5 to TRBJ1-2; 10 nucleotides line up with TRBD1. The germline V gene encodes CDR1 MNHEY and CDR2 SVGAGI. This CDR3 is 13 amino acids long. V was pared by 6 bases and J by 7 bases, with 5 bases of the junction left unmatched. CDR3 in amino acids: CASSMTGGSGYTF. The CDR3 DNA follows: TGTGCCAGCAGCATGACAGGGGGCTCTGGCTACACCTTC.

The CDR3 nucleotides read TGTGCCAGCCGGGACTGGGAGTCACCCCTCCACTTT. It is translated as CASRDWESPLHF. The chain employs TRBV6-5 and TRBJ1-6; TRBD1 might be the D (5 bases). The CDR3 covers 12 residues. V shed 8 bases and J shed 10 bases, with 12 bases lying between them. Germline V lookup: CDR1 MNHEY, CDR2 SVGAGI.

The CDR3 coding sequence is TGTGCCAGCAGTTTAGGACAGTCCTCCTACAATGAGCAGTTCTTC. This codes for CASSLGQSSYNEQFF. The V gene is TRBV6-2 or TRBV6-3, the J gene TRBJ2-1; possible D gene TRBD1, 6 bases. The CDR3 extends over 15 amino acids. Trimming took 4 bases from V and 0 from J, leaving 10 bases between them. Germline CDR1 reads MNHEY; CDR2 reads SVGEGT.

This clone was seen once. The CDR3 is CASSQEPGQGRDGYTF. The CDR3 nucleotides read TGCGCCAGCAGCCAAGAACCGGGACAGGGAAGGGATGGCTACACCTTC. V and J are TRBV4-3 and TRBJ1-2, with 9 nucleotides matching TRBD1. The CDR3 covers 16 residues. CDR1 and CDR2 from the germline V gene are LGHNA and YSLEER. The junction had 8 bases not matched to a gene; V was cut back by 0 bases and J by 6 bases.

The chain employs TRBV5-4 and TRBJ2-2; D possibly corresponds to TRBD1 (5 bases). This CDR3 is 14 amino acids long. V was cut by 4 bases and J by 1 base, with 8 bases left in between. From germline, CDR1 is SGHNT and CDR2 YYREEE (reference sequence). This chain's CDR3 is CASSKDKNTGELFF. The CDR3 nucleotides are TGTGCCAGCAGCAAGGACAAGAACACCGGGGAGCTGTTTTTT.

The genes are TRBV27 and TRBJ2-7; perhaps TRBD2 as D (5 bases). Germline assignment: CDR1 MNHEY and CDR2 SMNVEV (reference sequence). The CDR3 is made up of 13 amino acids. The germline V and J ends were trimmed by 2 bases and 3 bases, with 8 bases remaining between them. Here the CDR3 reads CASSLPGSYEQYF. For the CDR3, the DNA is TGTGCCAGCAGTTTACCGGGGAGCTACGAGCAGTACTTC.

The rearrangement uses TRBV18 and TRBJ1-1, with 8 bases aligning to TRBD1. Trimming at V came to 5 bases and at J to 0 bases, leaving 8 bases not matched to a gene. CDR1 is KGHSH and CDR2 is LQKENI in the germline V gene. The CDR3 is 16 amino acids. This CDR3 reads CASSATGGSMNTEAFF. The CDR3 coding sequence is TGTGCCAGCTCAGCAACAGGGGGTTCTATGAACACTGAAGCTTTCTTT.

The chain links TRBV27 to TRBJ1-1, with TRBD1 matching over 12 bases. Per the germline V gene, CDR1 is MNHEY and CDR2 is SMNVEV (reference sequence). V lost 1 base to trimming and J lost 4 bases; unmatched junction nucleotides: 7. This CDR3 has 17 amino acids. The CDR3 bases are TGTGCCAGCAGTTTATTTTTTGGGACAGGGGGCACCACTGAAGCTTTCTTT. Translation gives CASSLFFGTGGTTEAFF.

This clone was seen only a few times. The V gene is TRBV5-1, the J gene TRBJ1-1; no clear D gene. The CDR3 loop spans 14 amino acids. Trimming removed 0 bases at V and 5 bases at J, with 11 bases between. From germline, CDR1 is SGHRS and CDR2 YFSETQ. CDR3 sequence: CASSLGTAETEAFF. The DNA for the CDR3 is TGCGCCAGCAGCTTGGGGACTGCAGAGACTGAAGCTTTCTTT.

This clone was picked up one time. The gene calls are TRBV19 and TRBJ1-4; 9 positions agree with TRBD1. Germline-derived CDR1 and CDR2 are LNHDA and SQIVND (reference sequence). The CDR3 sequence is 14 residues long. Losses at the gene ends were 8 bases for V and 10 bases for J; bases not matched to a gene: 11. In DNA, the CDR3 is TGTGCCAGTTTTCCCGGGACAGGGTACGGAAAACTGTTTTTT. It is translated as CASFPGTGYGKLFF.

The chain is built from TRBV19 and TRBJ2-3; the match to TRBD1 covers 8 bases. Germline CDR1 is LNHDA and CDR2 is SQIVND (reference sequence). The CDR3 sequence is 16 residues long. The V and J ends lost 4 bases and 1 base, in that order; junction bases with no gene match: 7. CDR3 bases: TGTGCCAGTAGTACCCAGGGGGCCTGGGGCACAGATACGCAGTATTTT. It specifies CASSTQGAWGTDTQYF.